This T cell receptor beta chain was profiled in a study of blood T cells in healthy people across ages. The germline V and J ends were trimmed by 3 bases and 4 bases, with 16 bases remaining between them. The length of the CDR3 is 15 residues. CDR1 is PRHDT, CDR2 FYEKMQ, per germline (reference sequence). Study-wide results and caveats: Any conclusive comparison of naive versus antigen-experienced cells was prevented by using unsorted PBMCs.

This clonotype occurred a few times. What it recognizes is unknown. The second PCR ran about 6 to 12 cycles with a sample-barcoded 5' primer and J-beta primers. Sequencing of every sample gave 2.5 million or more CDR3-containing paired-end reads. TCRdb recomputed calls from the 5' RACE reads with MiXCR, one row per CDR3 protein. The sample lists 800,000 to 950,000 distinct CDR3 sequences, under 35% occurring once. Each sample provided at least 6 micrograms of extracted total RNA. The sample was also reused in another study, on T cells of mothers and their children.

The V gene is TRBV13, the J gene TRBJ2-7, with D maybe TRBD2 (6 bases). Sequencing was done on a sample of blood. This receptor was obtained from a woman between 35 and 50 years old in good health. DNA for the CDR3: TGTGCCAGCAGCTTCAGGAGGGTAGGACTATACGAGCAGTACTTC. This translates into CASSFRRVGLYEQYF.